This T cell receptor (beta chain) was identified in a study of post-analysis software for immune sequencing data. About the research overall: Multiple sclerosis in the patients followed relapsing-remitting, secondary progressive and progressive-relapsing courses.

TCR beta cDNA libraries included unique molecular identifiers. Researchers reported 400,000 to 550,000 cDNA molecules coming from approximately 0.91 to 9.4 million T cells. MiXCR, applied by TCRdb to the PCR reads, yields one record per CDR3 protein. The data contain hundreds of thousands of distinct CDR3 sequences, 30% of them singletons. Overall study results and limits: Normalized Chao1 diversity was significantly lower in multiple sclerosis patients than in controls. F measure grouped same-batch samples tightly together.

In this sample, this clonotype turned up a few times. Its antigen is still unknown. The TCR was taken from a girl aged 5 to 17 with multiple sclerosis. The source material was blood.

The CDR3 loop is CASSQDPGEQETQYF. CDR3 nucleotides: TGCGCCAGCAGCCAAGATCCGGGGGAACAAGAGACCCAGTACTTC. The J gene is TRBJ2-5, the V gene TRBV4-1; D may be TRBD2 (6 bases). There are 15 residues in the CDR3. Trimming took 0 bases from V and 2 from J, leaving 10 bases between them. In germline, CDR1 is MGHRA, CDR2 YSYEKL.